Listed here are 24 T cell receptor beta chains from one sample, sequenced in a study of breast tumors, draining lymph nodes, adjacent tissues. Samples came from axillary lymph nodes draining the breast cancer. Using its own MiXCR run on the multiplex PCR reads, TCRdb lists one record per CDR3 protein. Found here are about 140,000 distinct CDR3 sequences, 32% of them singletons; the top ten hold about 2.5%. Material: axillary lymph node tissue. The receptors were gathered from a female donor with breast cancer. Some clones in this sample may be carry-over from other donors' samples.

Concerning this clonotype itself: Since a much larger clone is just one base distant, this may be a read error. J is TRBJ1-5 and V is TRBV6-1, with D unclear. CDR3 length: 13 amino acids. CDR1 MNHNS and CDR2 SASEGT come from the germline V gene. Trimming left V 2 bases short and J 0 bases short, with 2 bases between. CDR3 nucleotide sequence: TGTGCCAGCAGTGAAAGTAGCAATCAGCCCCAGCATTTT. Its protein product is CASSESSNQPQHF.

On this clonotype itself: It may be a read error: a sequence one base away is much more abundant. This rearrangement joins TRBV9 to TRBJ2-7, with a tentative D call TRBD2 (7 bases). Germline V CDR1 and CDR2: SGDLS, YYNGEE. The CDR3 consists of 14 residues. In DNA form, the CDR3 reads TGTGCCAGCAGCGTAAGGTGGGGGGGCTACGGGCAGTACTTC. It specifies CASSVRWGGYGQYF.

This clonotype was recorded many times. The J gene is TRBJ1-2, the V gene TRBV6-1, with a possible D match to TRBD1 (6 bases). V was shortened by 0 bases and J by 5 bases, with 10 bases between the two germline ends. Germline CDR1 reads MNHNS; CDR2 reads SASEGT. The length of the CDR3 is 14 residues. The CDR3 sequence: CASSEAWTEYGYTF. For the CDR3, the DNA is TGTGCCAGCAGTGAAGCGTGGACAGAGTATGGCTACACCTTC.

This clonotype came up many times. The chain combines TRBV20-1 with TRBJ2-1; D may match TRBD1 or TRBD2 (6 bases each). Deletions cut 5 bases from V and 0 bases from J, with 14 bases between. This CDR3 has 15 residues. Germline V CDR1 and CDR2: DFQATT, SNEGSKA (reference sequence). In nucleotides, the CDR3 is TGCAGTGCTCAGAGGGGGGCTAGCTCCTACAATGAGCAGTTCTTC. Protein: CSAQRGASSYNEQFF.

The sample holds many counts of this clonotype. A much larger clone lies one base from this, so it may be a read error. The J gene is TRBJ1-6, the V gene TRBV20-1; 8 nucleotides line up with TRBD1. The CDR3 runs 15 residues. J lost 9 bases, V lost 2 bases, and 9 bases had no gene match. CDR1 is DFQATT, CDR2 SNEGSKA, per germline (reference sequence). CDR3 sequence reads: CSARPGTGSTSPLHF. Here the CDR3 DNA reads TGCAGTGCTAGACCCGGGACAGGCTCCACTTCACCCCTCCACTTT.

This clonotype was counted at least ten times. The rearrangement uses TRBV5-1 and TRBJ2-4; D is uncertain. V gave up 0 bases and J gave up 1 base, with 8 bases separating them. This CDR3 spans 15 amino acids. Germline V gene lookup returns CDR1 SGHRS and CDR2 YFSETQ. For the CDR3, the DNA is TGCGCCAGCAGCTTGGATGGGTTGGCCAAAAACATTCAGTACTTC. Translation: CASSLDGLAKNIQYF.

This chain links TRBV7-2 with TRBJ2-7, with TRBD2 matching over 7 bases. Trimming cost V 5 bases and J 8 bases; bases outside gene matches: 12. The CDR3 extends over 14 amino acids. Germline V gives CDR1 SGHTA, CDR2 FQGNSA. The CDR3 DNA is TGTGCCAGCAGCCTGGGGGGGGTTCGCACGCAGCAGTACGTC. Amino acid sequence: CASSLGGVRTQQYV.

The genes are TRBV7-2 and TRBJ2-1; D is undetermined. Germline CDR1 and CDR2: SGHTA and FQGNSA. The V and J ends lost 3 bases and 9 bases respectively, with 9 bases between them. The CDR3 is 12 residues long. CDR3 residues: CASSFLGVEQFF. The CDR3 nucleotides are TGTGCCAGCAGCTTCCTGGGTGTTGAGCAGTTCTTC. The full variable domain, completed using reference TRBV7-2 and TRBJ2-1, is GAGVSQSPSNKVTEKGKDVELRCDPISGHTALYWYRQSLGQGLEFLIYFQGNSAPDKSGLPSDRFSAERTGGSVSTLTIQRTQQEDSAVYLCASSFLGVEQFFGPGTRLTVL.

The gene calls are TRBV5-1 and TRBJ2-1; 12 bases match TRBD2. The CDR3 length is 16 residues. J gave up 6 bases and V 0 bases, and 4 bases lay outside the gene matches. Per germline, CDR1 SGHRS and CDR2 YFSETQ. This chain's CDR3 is CASSLVLAGGFNEQFF. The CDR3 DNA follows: TGCGCCAGCAGCTTGGTACTAGCGGGGGGCTTCAATGAGCAGTTCTTC.

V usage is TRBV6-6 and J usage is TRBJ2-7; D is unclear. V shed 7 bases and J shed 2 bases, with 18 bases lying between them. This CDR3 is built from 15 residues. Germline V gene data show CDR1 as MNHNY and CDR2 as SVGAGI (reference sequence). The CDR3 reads CASNKVAANTYEQYF. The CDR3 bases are TGTGCCAGCAATAAAGTGGCAGCGAATACCTACGAGCAGTACTTC.

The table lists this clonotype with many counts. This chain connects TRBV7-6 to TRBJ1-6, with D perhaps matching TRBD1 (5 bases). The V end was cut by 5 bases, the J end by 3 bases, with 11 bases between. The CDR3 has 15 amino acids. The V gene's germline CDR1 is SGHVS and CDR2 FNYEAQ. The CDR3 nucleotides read TGTGCCAGCAGCATGTCCGACAGCTATAATTCACCCCTCCACTTT. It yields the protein CASSMSDSYNSPLHF. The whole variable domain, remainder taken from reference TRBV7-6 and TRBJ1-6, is GAGVSQSPRYKVTKRGQDVALRCDPISGHVSLYWYRQALGQGPEFLTYFNYEAQQDKSGLPNDRFSAERPEGSISTLTIQRTEQRDSAMYRCASSMSDSYNSPLHFGNGTRLTVT.

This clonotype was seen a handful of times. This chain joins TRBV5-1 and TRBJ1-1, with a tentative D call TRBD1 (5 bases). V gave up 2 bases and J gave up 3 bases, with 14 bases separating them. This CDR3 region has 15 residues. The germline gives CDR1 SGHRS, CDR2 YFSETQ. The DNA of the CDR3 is TGCGCCAGCAGCTTAATTCGGGGGACGGACACTGAAGCTTTCTTT. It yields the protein CASSLIRGTDTEAFF.

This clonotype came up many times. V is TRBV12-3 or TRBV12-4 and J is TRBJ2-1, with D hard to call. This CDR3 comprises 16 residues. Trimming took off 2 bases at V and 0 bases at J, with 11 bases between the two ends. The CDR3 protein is CASSLPEGHSYNEQFF. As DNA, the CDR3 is TGTGCCAGCAGTTTACCCGAAGGCCACTCCTACAATGAGCAGTTCTTC.

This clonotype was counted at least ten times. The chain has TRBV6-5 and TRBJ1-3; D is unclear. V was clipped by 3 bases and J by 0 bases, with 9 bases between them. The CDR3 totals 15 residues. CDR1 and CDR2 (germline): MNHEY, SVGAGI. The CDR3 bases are TGTGCCAGCAGTTATGGCTTGAGCTCTGGAAACACCATATATTTT. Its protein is CASSYGLSSGNTIYF.

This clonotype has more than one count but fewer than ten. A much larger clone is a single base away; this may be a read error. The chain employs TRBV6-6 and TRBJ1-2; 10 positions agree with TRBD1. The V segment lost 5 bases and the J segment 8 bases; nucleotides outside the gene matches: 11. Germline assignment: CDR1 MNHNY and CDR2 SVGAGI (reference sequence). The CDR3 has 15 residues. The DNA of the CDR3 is TGTGCCAGCAGTCACATGGACAGGGGGAACGGCGGCTACACCTTC. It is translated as CASSHMDRGNGGYTF.

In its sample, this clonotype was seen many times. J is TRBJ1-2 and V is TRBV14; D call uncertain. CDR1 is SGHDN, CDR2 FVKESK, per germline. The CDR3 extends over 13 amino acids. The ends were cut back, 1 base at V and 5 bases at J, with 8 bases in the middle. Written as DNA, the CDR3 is TGTGCCAGCAGCCAAGCCCAATATTATGGCTACACCTTC. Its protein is CASSQAQYYGYTF.

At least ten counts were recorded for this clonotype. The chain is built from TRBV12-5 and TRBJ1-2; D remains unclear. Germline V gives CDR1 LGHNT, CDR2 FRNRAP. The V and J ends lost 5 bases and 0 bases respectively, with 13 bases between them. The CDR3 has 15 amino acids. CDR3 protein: CASGPDHRSNYGYTF. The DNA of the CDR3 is TGTGCTAGTGGTCCCGACCACAGATCTAACTATGGCTACACCTTC.

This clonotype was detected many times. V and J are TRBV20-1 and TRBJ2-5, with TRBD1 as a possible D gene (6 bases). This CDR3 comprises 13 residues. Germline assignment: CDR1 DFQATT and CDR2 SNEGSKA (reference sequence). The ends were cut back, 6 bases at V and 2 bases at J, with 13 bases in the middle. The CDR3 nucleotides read TGCAGTGCCAAGAAGACAGGACAAGAGACCCAGTACTTC. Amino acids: CSAKKTGQETQYF.

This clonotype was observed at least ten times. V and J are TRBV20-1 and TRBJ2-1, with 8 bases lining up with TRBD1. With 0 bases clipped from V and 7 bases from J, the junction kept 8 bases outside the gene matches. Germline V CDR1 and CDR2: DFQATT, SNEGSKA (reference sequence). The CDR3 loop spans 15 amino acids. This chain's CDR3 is CSARDRQGAQNEQFF. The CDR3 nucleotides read TGCAGTGCTAGAGATCGGCAGGGGGCGCAGAATGAGCAGTTCTTC.

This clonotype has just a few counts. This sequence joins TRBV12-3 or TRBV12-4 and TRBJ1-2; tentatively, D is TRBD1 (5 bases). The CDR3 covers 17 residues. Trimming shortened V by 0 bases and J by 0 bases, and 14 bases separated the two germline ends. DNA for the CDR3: TGTGCCAGCAGTTTAGCTGGGACGGGTCCAGCTAACTATGGCTACACCTTC. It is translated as CASSLAGTGPANYGYTF.

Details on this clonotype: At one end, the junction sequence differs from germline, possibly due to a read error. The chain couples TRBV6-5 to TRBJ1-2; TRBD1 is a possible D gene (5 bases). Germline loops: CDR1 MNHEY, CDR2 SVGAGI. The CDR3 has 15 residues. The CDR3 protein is CASSHGADNNYSYTF. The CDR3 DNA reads TGTGCCAGCAGTCACGGGGCAGACAATAACTATAGCTACACCTTC.

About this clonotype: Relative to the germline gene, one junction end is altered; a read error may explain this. The CDR3: CASRPTGSGNTIYF. Here the CDR3 DNA reads TGTGCCAGCAGGCCAACAGGGTCAGGAAACACCATATACTTT. The rearrangement joins TRBV7-8 to TRBJ1-3, with a tentative D call TRBD1 (6 bases). This CDR3 is built from 14 residues. Germline lookup yields CDR1 SGHVS and CDR2 FQNEAQ.

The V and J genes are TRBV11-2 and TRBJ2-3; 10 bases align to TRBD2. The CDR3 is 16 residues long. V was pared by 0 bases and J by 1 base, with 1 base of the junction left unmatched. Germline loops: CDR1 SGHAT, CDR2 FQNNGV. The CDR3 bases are TGTGCCAGCAGCTTAGATCTAGCGGGGGGCACAGATACGCAGTATTTT. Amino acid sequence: CASSLDLAGGTDTQYF.

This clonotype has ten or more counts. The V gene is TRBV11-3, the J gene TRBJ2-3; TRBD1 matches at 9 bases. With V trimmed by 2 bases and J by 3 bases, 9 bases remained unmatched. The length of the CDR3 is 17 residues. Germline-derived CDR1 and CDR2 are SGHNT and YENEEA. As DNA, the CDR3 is TGTGCCAGCAGCTTACACCGTCCTGGGACAGGGACAGATACGCAGTATTTT. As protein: CASSLHRPGTGTDTQYF.